Shown below are 32 T cell receptor beta chains from a single sample sequenced in a study of regulatory T cells in long-lasting Graves disease. This sample's time point: newly diagnosed GD, antithyroid drugs for less than 3 months. From RNA extracted from PBMCs, the TCR library was made. Through Arm-PCR of CDR3 regions and iRepertoire HTBI primers, TCR beta libraries were built. TCRdb called the multiplex PCR reads again in MiXCR, with one record for every CDR3 protein. Of some 220,000 distinct CDR3 sequences listed, roughly 19% are singletons. These data also formed part of another study, on T cells in Graves' hyperthyroidism and ophthalmopathy.

The sequences come from peripheral blood mononuclear cells (PBMCs), collected at new diagnosis, from a patient treated with antithyroid drugs. Receptor source: a woman in her twenties or thirties with Graves disease.

This clonotype occurred many times. The chain couples TRBV11-1 to TRBJ2-7; no reliable D call. The CDR3 has 13 residues. Trimming stripped 0 bases from V and 6 bases from J, with 9 bases between. CDR1 is SGHAT, CDR2 FQDESV, per germline (reference sequence). The CDR3 reads CASSLARMSEQYF. Written as DNA, the CDR3 is TGTGCCAGCAGCTTAGCGCGTATGAGCGAGCAGTACTTC.

This clonotype was found many times. The chain carries TRBV24-1 and TRBJ2-3, with 8 nucleotides matching TRBD2. Trimming removed 5 bases from V and 0 bases from J; junction bases left unmatched: 15. The CDR3 covers 19 residues. CDR1 KGHDR and CDR2 SFDVKD come from the germline V gene. The CDR3, as DNA: TGTGCCACCAGTGTCACGGGGGGGACCGAATCTTTCAGCACAGATACGCAGTATTTT. Amino acid sequence: CATSVTGGTESFSTDTQYF.

The chain employs TRBV19 and TRBJ2-3; 9 positions match TRBD2. CDR3 length: 15 amino acids. Germline-derived CDR1 and CDR2 are LNHDA and SQIVND (reference sequence). The V segment lost 5 bases and the J segment 3 bases; nucleotides outside the gene matches: 6. The DNA of the CDR3 is TGTGCCAGTAGTGTTCCTAGCGGGAAGACAGATACGCAGTATTTT. It specifies CASSVPSGKTDTQYF.

This clonotype was seen at least ten times. The rearrangement joins TRBV7-2 to TRBJ1-4; 7 bases map to TRBD1. The CDR3 is 15 amino acids. V lost 6 bases and J lost 7; bases outside the gene matches: 11. Germline CDR1 SGHTA, CDR2 FQGNSA. CDR3 residues: CASRHRGQMSEKLFF. The CDR3 bases are TGTGCCAGCAGACACCGGGGACAGATGAGTGAAAAACTGTTTTTT. Drawing the rest from reference TRBV7-2 and TRBJ1-4, the complete variable domain is GAGVSQSPSNKVTEKGKDVELRCDPISGHTALYWYRQSLGQGLEFLIYFQGNSAPDKSGLPSDRFSAERTGGSVSTLTIQRTQQEDSAVYLCASRHRGQMSEKLFFGSGTQLSVL.

The chain joins TRBV24-1 to TRBJ2-7, with 9 nucleotides matching TRBD1. V lost 9 bases, J lost 0 bases, and 5 bases stayed unmatched. Germline CDR1 reads KGHDR; CDR2 reads SFDVKD. The CDR3 consists of 14 residues. CDR3 bases: TGTGCCACCTCCGGGACAGGGAGCTCCTACGAGCAGTACTTC. Its protein is CATSGTGSSYEQYF.

This clonotype was recorded at least ten times. This chain joins TRBV3-1 and TRBJ2-5; D is possibly TRBD2 (7 bases). Deletions cut 2 bases from V and 5 bases from J, with 15 bases between. From germline, CDR1 is LGHDT and CDR2 YNNKEL (reference sequence). This CDR3 is 15 amino acids long. The CDR3: CASSQKGGVSETQYF. DNA of the CDR3: TGTGCCAGCAGCCAAAAAGGGGGGGTTTCGGAGACCCAGTACTTC.

This clonotype has at least ten counts. V is TRBV28 and J is TRBJ2-7; maybe TRBD1 (5 bases). V gave up 1 base and J gave up 2 bases, with 9 bases separating them. Per germline, CDR1 MDHEN and CDR2 SYDVKM. This CDR3 is 14 amino acids long. CDR3 in amino acids: CASSLFDSPYEQYF. CDR3 sequence (DNA): TGTGCCAGCAGTTTATTTGACAGCCCCTACGAGCAGTACTTC.

This clonotype has at least ten counts. The chain joins TRBV28 to TRBJ2-7; D is tentatively TRBD1 or TRBD2 (5 bases each). Trimming took 5 bases from V and 1 from J, leaving 18 bases between them. Germline assignment: CDR1 MDHEN and CDR2 SYDVKM. The CDR3 contains 16 residues. This CDR3 reads CASSKPRGPSSYEQYF. The DNA for the CDR3 is TGTGCCAGCAGTAAACCCCGGGGCCCGAGTTCCTACGAGCAGTACTTC. The variable domain in full, with the rest retrieved from reference TRBV28 and TRBJ2-7, is DVKVTQSSRYLVKRTGEKVFLECVQDMDHENMFWYRQDPGLGLRLIYFSYDVKMKEKGDIPEGYSVSREKKERFSLILESASTNQTSMYLCASSKPRGPSSYEQYFGPGTRLTVT.

This chain connects TRBV3-1 to TRBJ1-2; 8 bases are shared with TRBD1. J was trimmed by 2 bases and V by 0 bases; bases with no gene match: 5. This CDR3 is built from 16 residues. From germline, CDR1 is LGHDT and CDR2 YNNKEL (reference sequence). CDR3 residues: CASSQDRTGINYGYTF. The CDR3 coding sequence is TGTGCCAGCAGCCAAGACCGGACAGGGATAAACTATGGCTACACCTTC.

This clonotype appeared many times. The DNA of the CDR3 is TGTGCCAGCAGACAGGGGGTTCTTAATGAAAAACTGTTTTTT. Translating gives CASRQGVLNEKLFF. This sequence joins TRBV6-1 and TRBJ1-4; 8 bases line up with TRBD1. The V and J ends lost 6 bases and 4 bases, in that order; junction bases with no gene match: 4. The CDR3 contains 14 residues. The germline CDR1 and CDR2 sequences are MNHNS and SASEGT.

This clonotype was recorded many times. This rearrangement joins TRBV7-6 to TRBJ1-6, with 7 bases fitting TRBD1. The V and J ends lost 1 base and 3 bases, in that order; junction bases with no gene match: 3. Looked up from germline, CDR1 is SGHVS and CDR2 is FNYEAQ. This CDR3 spans 16 amino acids. CDR3: CASSLGDRNYNSPLHF. The CDR3, as DNA: TGTGCCAGCAGCTTAGGGGACAGAAACTATAATTCACCCCTCCACTTT.

V usage is TRBV7-9 and J usage is TRBJ2-3, with D maybe TRBD2 (5 bases). Germline V gene data show CDR1 as SEHNR and CDR2 as FQNEAQ (reference sequence). Trimming stripped 1 base from V and 5 bases from J, with 13 bases between. CDR3 length: 15 residues. CDR3 nucleotides: TGTGCCAGCAGCTTAGAGGCGGGCCTAGGAGATACGCAGTATTTT. Translating it yields CASSLEAGLGDTQYF.

This clonotype was counted at least ten times. The chain couples TRBV7-3 to TRBJ2-3, with D possibly being TRBD1 (6 bases). Between the trimmed V and J ends, which lost 5 bases and 7 bases, there was a span of 13 bases. This CDR3 spans 13 amino acids. Germline-derived CDR1 and CDR2 are SGHTA and FQGTGA. The CDR3 is CASSHRDTNTQYF. In DNA, the CDR3 is TGTGCCAGCAGCCATCGGGACACTAATACGCAGTATTTT.

This clonotype has just a few counts. The V gene is TRBV15, the J gene TRBJ2-1; tentatively, D is TRBD1 (5 bases). The ends were cut back, 5 bases at V and 3 bases at J, with 14 bases in the middle. CDR1 is LNHNV and CDR2 is YYDKDF in the germline V gene (reference sequence). This CDR3 comprises 15 residues. CDR3 DNA: TGTGCCACCAGCGAGGAAAAGGGGAACTACAATGAGCAGTTCTTC. Translating gives CATSEEKGNYNEQFF.

The genes are TRBV7-9 and TRBJ1-4, with D possibly matching TRBD1 (6 bases). V was shortened by 0 bases and J by 7 bases, with 9 bases between the two germline ends. CDR1 and CDR2 (germline): SEHNR, FQNEAQ (reference sequence). CDR3 length: 14 residues. The DNA for the CDR3 is TGTGCCAGCAGCTTAGCCCAGGGGCCTGAAAAACTGTTTTTT. It codes for CASSLAQGPEKLFF. Drawing the rest from reference TRBV7-9 and TRBJ1-4, the complete variable domain is DTGVSQNPRHKITKRGQNVTFRCDPISEHNRLYWYRQTLGQGPEFLTYFQNEAQLEKSRLLSDRFSAERPKGSFSTLEIQRTEQGDSAMYLCASSLAQGPEKLFFGSGTQLSVL.

In this sample, this clonotype turned up many times. The chain carries TRBV12-5 and TRBJ1-2; D is perhaps TRBD1 (6 bases). The CDR3 has 14 amino acids. Germline V gene sequence: CDR1 LGHNT, CDR2 FRNRAP. V was pared by 7 bases and J by 2 bases, with 14 bases between. The CDR3 DNA reads as TGTGCTAGTGCCCCGGGAGGGGGGAACTATGGCTACACCTTC. It encodes CASAPGGGNYGYTF. The full variable domain, its missing parts supplied by reference TRBV12-5 and TRBJ1-2, is DARVTQTPRHKVTEMGQEVTMRCQPILGHNTVFWYRQTMMQGLELLAYFRNRAPLDDSGMPKDRFSAEMPDATLATLKIQPSEPRDSAVYFCASAPGGGNYGYTFGSGTRLTVV.

This clonotype was recorded once. The genes are TRBV6-1 and TRBJ2-1; 7 bases align to TRBD1. The J segment lost 10 bases and the V segment lost 6 bases, leaving 12 bases of the junction unmatched. Germline CDR1 MNHNS, CDR2 SASEGT. The CDR3 sequence is 14 residues long. CDR3 coding DNA: TGTGCCAGCAGCAGTTGGGACAGCACCTACGAGCAGTTCTTC. Translation gives CASSSWDSTYEQFF.

The rearrangement uses TRBV28 and TRBJ2-7; possibly TRBD1 for D (6 bases). Germline values: CDR1 MDHEN, CDR2 SYDVKM. The V end was cut by 4 bases, the J end by 2 bases, with 15 bases between. The CDR3 consists of 15 residues. The chain's CDR3 is CASSSPTGTTYEQYF. DNA for the CDR3: TGTGCCAGCAGTTCCCCAACCGGGACAACCTACGAGCAGTACTTC.

Many counts were recorded for this clonotype. The genes are TRBV9 and TRBJ2-7; 10 bases line up with TRBD2. The trim removed 0 bases at V and 3 bases at J, leaving 6 bases unmatched. This CDR3 is 16 amino acids long. Germline CDR1 and CDR2: SGDLS and YYNGEE. The CDR3 coding sequence is TGTGCCAGCAGCGTAGGTCCGGGACTAGCGATCTACGAGCAGTACTTC. The encoded protein is CASSVGPGLAIYEQYF.

This clonotype appeared many times. The CDR3 DNA reads as TGTGCTAGTGGTTTGATCCGGACAGAACCGAACTCTGGAAACACCATATATTTT. Protein product: CASGLIRTEPNSGNTIYF. The chain has TRBV12-5 and TRBJ1-3, with D possibly TRBD1 on 6 matching bases. CDR1 is LGHNT and CDR2 is FRNRAP in the germline V gene. The length of the CDR3 is 18 residues. With 2 bases removed from V and 0 bases from J, the gap between germline ends came to 17 bases.

This clonotype was counted ten times or more. The V and J genes are TRBV30 and TRBJ1-2, with D tentatively TRBD1 (6 bases). V lost 0 bases and J lost 8, with 10 bases in between. The CDR3 covers 12 residues. Per germline, CDR1 GTSNPN and CDR2 SVGIG (reference sequence). The CDR3 bases are TGTGCCTGGAGTGTGCAGGGGTACGGCTACACCTTC. It translates to CAWSVQGYGYTF. The full variable domain, its missing parts supplied by reference TRBV30 and TRBJ1-2, is SQTIHQWPATLVQPVGSPLSLECTVEGTSNPNLYWYRQAAGRGLQLLFYSVGIGQISSEVPQNLSASRPQDRQFILSSKKLLLSDSGFYLCAWSVQGYGYTFGSGTRLTVV.

This clonotype was found once. The V and J genes are TRBV2 and TRBJ2-7; 7 nucleotides match TRBD2. With V trimmed by 10 bases and J by 7 bases, 7 bases remained unmatched. CDR3 length equals 11 residues. The V gene's germline CDR1 is SNHLY and CDR2 FYNNEI. The CDR3 loop is CATGTTIEQYF. In nucleotides, the CDR3 is TGTGCCACCGGGACTACCATAGAGCAGTACTTC.

Ten or more counts support this clonotype. The chain links TRBV15 to TRBJ1-3; the D is unclear. Trimming cost V 1 base and J 0 bases, with 16 bases left between them. The CDR3 loop spans 18 amino acids. CDR1 is LNHNV and CDR2 is YYDKDF in the germline V gene (reference sequence). The CDR3: CATSRVRAELISGNTIYF. DNA for the CDR3: TGTGCCACCAGCAGAGTGAGGGCAGAGCTTATCTCTGGAAACACCATATATTTT.

As to this clonotype: Being one base from a much bigger clone, this may be a read error. This sequence joins TRBV3-1 and TRBJ1-1, with a weak D call TRBD1 (5 bases). This CDR3 has 15 residues. Germline V gene sequence: CDR1 LGHDT, CDR2 YNNKEL (reference sequence). The CDR3 loop is CANSYRRRGGKEAFF. The CDR3 coding sequence is TGTGCCAACAGCTACCGAAGGAGGGGAGGGAAGGAAGCTTTCTTT.

This clonotype was seen many times. The gene calls are TRBV3-1 and TRBJ2-3; D may be TRBD2 (5 bases). The CDR3 sequence is 15 residues long. Germline CDR1 reads LGHDT; CDR2 reads YNNKEL (reference sequence). V was shortened by 5 bases and J by 3 bases, with 15 bases between the two germline ends. The CDR3 loop is CASSYDFPGTDTQYF. In DNA form, the CDR3 reads TGTGCCAGCAGCTACGACTTTCCGGGGACAGATACGCAGTATTTT.

This clonotype was detected many times. The chain has TRBV12-3 or TRBV12-4 and TRBJ1-1; no definite D call. The CDR3 sequence is 12 residues long. V lost 3 bases and J 7 bases, leaving 9 bases between the germline ends. The CDR3 here is CASSFWQLEAFF. In nucleotides, the CDR3 is TGTGCCAGCAGTTTTTGGCAGCTTGAAGCTTTCTTT.

The genes are TRBV6-5 and TRBJ1-1, with TRBD1 as a possible D gene (5 bases). The CDR3 contains 14 residues. Looked up from germline, CDR1 is MNHEY and CDR2 is SVGAGI. Trimming took 2 bases from V and 3 from J, leaving 10 bases between them. The CDR3 coding sequence is TGTGCCAGCAGTTACAGGGGAGGATACACTGAAGCTTTCTTT. Residues: CASSYRGGYTEAFF.

This clonotype was recorded at least ten times. The chain links TRBV27 to TRBJ1-5; D gene uncertain. The V and J ends lost 5 bases and 5 bases respectively, with 10 bases between them. The CDR3 is 13 residues long. Germline V CDR1 and CDR2: MNHEY, SMNVEV (reference sequence). As DNA, the CDR3 is TGTGCCAGCAGTCCAGGATCGTATCAGCCCCAGCATTTT. Translated: CASSPGSYQPQHF.

In this sample, this clonotype turned up many times. The chain links TRBV20-1 to TRBJ1-1; no clear D gene. The CDR3 totals 13 residues. Germline CDR1 reads DFQATT; CDR2 reads SNEGSKA (reference sequence). V lost 1 base and J 10 bases, leaving 16 bases between the germline ends. In nucleotides, the CDR3 is TGCAGTGCTAGAGCCCCGGGCAACCGGGGAGCTTTCTTT. Its translation is CSARAPGNRGAFF.

The rearrangement uses TRBV12-3 or TRBV12-4 and TRBJ2-1; 11 positions agree with TRBD2. The CDR3 runs 15 residues. Germline trimming cut 6 bases from V and 3 bases from J; bases unmatched to any gene: 4. CDR3 protein: CASSRLAGYYNEQFF. CDR3 DNA sequence: TGTGCCAGCAGCCGACTAGCGGGATACTACAATGAGCAGTTCTTC.

The chain uses TRBV24-1 and TRBJ2-1; 7 nucleotides line up with TRBD2. Germline V gene data show CDR1 as KGHDR and CDR2 as SFDVKD. CDR3 size: 16 residues. With 3 bases clipped from V and 7 bases from J, the junction kept 11 bases outside the gene matches. CDR3 nucleotides: TGTGCCACCAGTGATCGTGTAAGTGGGAGGGCAAATGAGCAGTTCTTC. Its protein product is CATSDRVSGRANEQFF.

At least ten counts were recorded for this clonotype. The chain combines TRBV20-1 with TRBJ1-6; 8 bases match TRBD1. Germline-derived CDR1 and CDR2 are DFQATT and SNEGSKA (reference sequence). The CDR3 has 13 residues. V dropped 6 bases and J dropped 9; count of bases not matched to a gene: 7. This CDR3 is CSAPQGASSPLHF. The DNA of the CDR3 is TGCAGTGCCCCGCAGGGGGCTAGTTCACCCCTCCACTTT.